These 29 T cell receptor beta chains share one sample of origin, sequenced in a study of T-cell memory formation after mild COVID-19. MiXCR, run by TCRdb on the 5' RACE reads, gives a single entry per CDR3 protein. The sample includes approximately 340,000 distinct CDR3 sequences, around 15% seen only once; the top ten take about 20%. Material for sequencing was PBMCs or a T cell subset sorted from them (not recorded which). Every receptor here comes from a young man who had mild COVID-19 (a few samples of this study predate the infection). Cell type and time point are not known.

The V call is TRBV5-1, the J call TRBJ2-2, with TRBD2 identical over 9 bases. V dropped 4 bases and J dropped 4; count of bases not matched to a gene: 8. The CDR3 runs to 16 residues. The germline V gene has CDR1 SGHRS and CDR2 YFSETQ. Written as DNA, the CDR3 is TGCGCCAGCAGCGTTCCGGGACTAGCAACCACCGGGGAGCTGTTTTTT. This gives the protein CASSVPGLATTGELFF.

The chain employs TRBV9 and TRBJ2-5, with 11 bases identical to TRBD2. Germline V lookup: CDR1 SGDLS, CDR2 YYNGEE. This CDR3 has 15 residues. V was clipped by 2 bases and J by 5 bases; unmatched bases: 5. The CDR3 DNA reads as TGTGCCAGCAGCGTTACTAGCGGGGGATGGGAGACCCAGTACTTC. Protein: CASSVTSGGWETQYF.

V and J are TRBV5-1 and TRBJ1-1; 7 bases are a match to TRBD1. The V gene's germline CDR1 is SGHRS and CDR2 YFSETQ. The CDR3 has 16 amino acids. The ends lost 0 bases at V and 5 bases at J; junction bases unmatched: 10. CDR3 in DNA: TGCGCCAGCAGCTTGGCTGCAGGGGGTTTAAGGACTGAAGCTTTCTTT. Residues: CASSLAAGGLRTEAFF. Looking up the rest from reference TRBV5-1 and TRBJ1-1 gives the full variable domain: KAGVTQTPRYLIKTRGQQVTLSCSPISGHRSVSWYQQTPGQGLQFLFEYFSETQRNKGNFPGRFSGRQFSNSRSEMNVSTLELGDSALYLCASSLAAGGLRTEAFFGQGTRLTVV.

This clonotype was seen a few times. Germline and junction disagree at one end, which may indicate a read error. The chain employs TRBV10-3 and TRBJ2-3; the match to TRBD1 covers 8 bases. CDR1 is ENHRY and CDR2 is SYGVKD in the germline V gene. CDR3 length equals 13 residues. CDR3 sequence: CATHDRGTDTQYF. As DNA, the CDR3 is TGTGCCACCCACGACAGGGGCACGGATACGCAGTATTTT.

In its sample, this clonotype was seen many times. CDR3 sequence: CASSSRGLSAVSNQPQHF. The CDR3 DNA reads as TGTGCCAGCAGTTCCAGGGGTCTCAGTGCGGTGAGCAATCAGCCCCAGCATTTT. The chain links TRBV12-3 or TRBV12-4 to TRBJ1-5; D may be TRBD1 (6 bases). The CDR3 consists of 18 residues. V lost 4 bases to trimming and J lost 1 base, with 20 bases between them.

At least ten counts were recorded for this clonotype. The rearrangement links TRBV29-1 to TRBJ1-1; 9 positions match TRBD1. The junction had 5 bases not matched to a gene; V was cut back by 6 bases and J by 0 bases. CDR3 length: 14 residues. Germline V gene sequence: CDR1 SQVTM, CDR2 ANQGSEA. The CDR3 DNA reads as TGCAGCGTCCAGGGACAGGGCCTGAACACTGAAGCTTTCTTT. This encodes CSVQGQGLNTEAFF.

V and J are TRBV24-1 and TRBJ2-1, with 11 bases that match TRBD2. Germline CDR1 KGHDR, CDR2 SFDVKD. With V trimmed by 3 bases and J by 6 bases, 6 bases remained unmatched. The CDR3 length is 16 residues. CDR3 residues: CATSDVSGGAFNEQFF. As DNA, the CDR3 is TGTGCCACCAGTGATGTTAGCGGGGGGGCCTTCAATGAGCAGTTCTTC.

The chain is built from TRBV7-2 and TRBJ1-5, with D tentatively TRBD1 (5 bases). CDR3 length equals 19 residues. The germline V and J ends were trimmed by 5 bases and 6 bases, with 29 bases remaining between them. In germline, CDR1 is SGHTA, CDR2 FQGNSA. CDR3 DNA sequence: TGTGCCAGCAGCACGGGGACTGCCGATGAAAGGTTTGCTGGTCAGCCCCAGCATTTT. This gives the protein CASSTGTADERFAGQPQHF.

This clonotype occurred a few times. The gene calls are TRBV20-1 and TRBJ2-7; either TRBD1 or TRBD2 may fit D (5 bases each). Looked up from germline, CDR1 is DFQATT and CDR2 is SNEGSKA (reference sequence). There are 12 residues in the CDR3. Trimming removed 6 bases at V and 6 bases at J, with 15 bases between. For the CDR3, the DNA is TGCAGTGCCCTTCTGGGGGTTTCCGAGCAGTACTTC. Translated: CSALLGVSEQYF.

There are many counts of this clonotype. CDR3 nucleotide sequence: TGTGCCAGCAGCTCAGGACAGAGCTCTGGAAACACCATATATTTT. This encodes CASSSGQSSGNTIYF. The chain is built from TRBV9 and TRBJ1-3; maybe TRBD1 (6 bases). This CDR3 is built from 15 residues. CDR1 is SGDLS and CDR2 is YYNGEE in the germline V gene. V gave up 4 bases and J gave up 0 bases, with 11 bases separating them.

The DNA of the CDR3 is TGTGCCAGCAGCACAGGGTGGGGGATTCAGCCCCAGCATTTT. Amino acids: CASSTGWGIQPQHF. The chain couples TRBV7-9 to TRBJ1-5, with a tentative D call TRBD1 (6 bases). V lost 5 bases to trimming and J lost 6 bases, with 14 bases between them. CDR3 length: 14 residues. Germline CDR1 is SEHNR and CDR2 is FQNEAQ (reference sequence).

This clonotype was counted once. The chain couples TRBV4-2 to TRBJ2-1, with D maybe TRBD2 (5 bases). Germline V gives CDR1 LGHNA, CDR2 YNFKEQ. The V gene lost 2 bases and the J gene lost 2 bases, with 7 bases spanning the gap. The CDR3 is made up of 14 amino acids. The CDR3 protein is CASSQRGTYNEQFF. CDR3 in DNA: TGTGCCAGCAGCCAACGGGGTACCTACAATGAGCAGTTCTTC.

This clonotype occurred many times. The chain employs TRBV7-3 and TRBJ2-7, with no clear D. V was cut by 6 bases and J by 1 base, with 10 bases left in between. Germline CDR1 is SGHTA and CDR2 is FQGTGA. The length of the CDR3 is 13 residues. The CDR3 sequence: CASSRPYSYEQYV. The CDR3 nucleotides read TGTGCCAGCAGTAGACCCTATTCCTACGAGCAGTACGTC.

V usage is TRBV11-2 and J usage is TRBJ2-3, with D possibly matching TRBD1 (6 bases). Deletions cut 5 bases from V and 2 bases from J, with 11 bases between. The length of the CDR3 is 14 residues. Looked up from germline, CDR1 is SGHAT and CDR2 is FQNNGV. The CDR3, as DNA: TGTGCCAGCAGCGGACAGTCACCCACAGATACGCAGTATTTT. It encodes CASSGQSPTDTQYF.

This clonotype was observed a few times. This chain joins TRBV4-1 and TRBJ2-7; D remains unclear. The CDR3 contains 13 residues. Trimming pared 1 base from V and 2 bases from J, leaving 6 bases between. Germline CDR1 and CDR2: MGHRA and YSYEKL. The CDR3 nucleotides read TGCGCCAGCAGCCAAGTCAACACCTACGAGCAGTACTTC. Its translation is CASSQVNTYEQYF.

The chain employs TRBV7-6 and TRBJ1-4; 9 bases match TRBD1. This CDR3 has 14 amino acids. Trimming removed 5 bases from V and 7 bases from J; junction bases left unmatched: 5. The germline V gene has CDR1 SGHVS and CDR2 FNYEAQ. DNA for the CDR3: TGTGCCAGCAGCAACAGGGGGCAGGGTGAAAAACTGTTTTTT. This sequence encodes CASSNRGQGEKLFF.

This clonotype was seen only a few times. V is TRBV7-8 and J is TRBJ1-3; no firm D call. The V and J ends lost 5 bases and 0 bases respectively, with 11 bases between them. This CDR3 is built from 15 residues. Germline V gene sequence: CDR1 SGHVS, CDR2 FQNEAQ. CDR3 region: CASSPHGNSGNTIYF. The CDR3 DNA follows: TGTGCCAGCAGCCCTCACGGCAACTCTGGAAACACCATATATTTT.

To note about this clonotype: The junction departs from the called germline gene at one end, perhaps through a read error. The chain combines TRBV7-9 with TRBJ2-1, with 14 bases identical to TRBD2. The CDR3 length is 21 residues. The germline gives CDR1 SEHNR, CDR2 FQNEAQ (reference sequence). The CDR3 DNA reads TGTGCCAGCAGCGCGACCTTGACTAGCGGGGGGGCCGATCCCCACTACGATGAGCAGTTCTTC. This codes for CASSATLTSGGADPHYDEQFF.

V gene TRBV6-5 combines with J gene TRBJ1-6, with a possible D match to TRBD1 (5 bases). Germline V CDR1 and CDR2: MNHEY, SVGAGI. The V and J ends lost 2 bases and 5 bases respectively, with 16 bases between them. The CDR3 covers 17 residues. The CDR3 DNA reads as TGTGCCAGCAGTTACCGGGCAGCCTGGGGCCATAATTCACCCCTCCACTTT. Residues: CASSYRAAWGHNSPLHF.

V usage is TRBV20-1 and J usage is TRBJ1-2; D remains ambiguous. The CDR3 consists of 12 residues. Germline assignment: CDR1 DFQATT and CDR2 SNEGSKA (reference sequence). V was cut by 3 bases and J by 5 bases, with 10 bases left in between. The CDR3 loop reads CSARVMGYGYTF. CDR3 nucleotides: TGCAGTGCTAGGGTGATGGGTTATGGCTACACCTTC.

The genes are TRBV11-2 and TRBJ2-3; TRBD2 matches at 9 bases. CDR1 and CDR2 from the germline V gene are SGHAT and FQNNGV. This CDR3 has 16 residues. V was pared by 5 bases and J by 5 bases, with 11 bases of the junction left unmatched. CDR3 loop: CASSPLAGGLLDTQYF. In nucleotides, the CDR3 is TGTGCCAGCAGCCCTCTGGCGGGGGGGCTACTAGATACGCAGTATTTT.

The chain employs TRBV5-5 and TRBJ1-1, with 8 bases identical to TRBD1. CDR1 and CDR2 from the germline V gene are SGHKS and YYEKEE (reference sequence). There are 14 residues in the CDR3. V lost 3 bases, J lost 5 bases, and 6 bases stayed unmatched. CDR3 in amino acids: CASSSGTGWTEAFF. CDR3 sequence (DNA): TGTGCCAGCAGCTCCGGGACAGGCTGGACTGAAGCTTTCTTT.

This clonotype was found a few times. At one end the junction does not follow the germline gene, possibly because of a read error. The genes are TRBV5-1 and TRBJ2-3; D may match TRBD1 or TRBD2 (5 bases each). The CDR3 is made up of 14 amino acids. The V gene's germline CDR1 is SGHRS and CDR2 YFSETQ. In nucleotides, the CDR3 is TGCGCCAGCAGCCCGACCGGACGGGACCACGTTAAAGGTTTT. Its protein is CASSPTGRDHVKGF.

The V call is TRBV7-6, the J call TRBJ2-2; 8 nucleotides line up with TRBD1. J gave up 6 bases and V 6 bases, and 3 bases lay outside the gene matches. The germline gives CDR1 SGHVS, CDR2 FNYEAQ. The CDR3 loop spans 13 amino acids. CDR3 DNA: TGTGCCAGCAGGCCAGGGGGCCCCGGGGAGCTGTTTTTT. This codes for CASRPGGPGELFF.

The V call is TRBV9, the J call TRBJ1-4, with 7 positions matching TRBD1. V lost 2 bases to trimming and J lost 0 bases; unmatched junction nucleotides: 1. The CDR3 is made up of 15 amino acids. Germline V CDR1 and CDR2: SGDLS, YYNGEE. CDR3 DNA: TGTGCCAGCAGCGTCGGGACAGCAACTAATGAAAAACTGTTTTTT. Its protein is CASSVGTATNEKLFF.

The genes are TRBV29-1 and TRBJ1-2; D gene ambiguous. Germline-derived CDR1 and CDR2 are SQVTM and ANQGSEA. V was clipped by 5 bases and J by 3 bases, with 7 bases between them. This CDR3 comprises 11 residues. CDR3: CSVWSHYGYTF. For the CDR3, the DNA is TGCAGCGTTTGGTCCCACTATGGCTACACCTTC.

In this sample, this clonotype turned up a few times. The chain has TRBV6-2 or TRBV6-3 and TRBJ1-1; unclear D gene. The ends were cut back, 0 bases at V and 11 bases at J, with 10 bases in the middle. Per the germline V gene, CDR1 is MNHEY and CDR2 is SVGEGT. CDR3 length: 12 amino acids. CDR3 nucleotides: TGTGCCAGCAGTTACTCGAGGACGTCGGCTTTCTTT. It encodes CASSYSRTSAFF.

To note about this clonotype: Because the CDR3's place on the DNA is in doubt, the DNA is left out and the CDR3 is given as listed by TCRdb. This chain joins TRBV12-3 or TRBV12-4 and TRBJ2-3; the table names TRBD1, a call not compared with the DNA. The CDR3 is 15 residues long, counting both termini. Here the CDR3 reads CASSSSAGEADTQYF.

The V gene is TRBV12-3 or TRBV12-4, the J gene TRBJ2-4; 13 bases are shared with TRBD2. The CDR3 spans 18 residues. V shed 8 bases, J shed 0 bases, and the junction held 10 bases outside the gene matches. The CDR3 DNA reads as TGTGCCAGCTCCAAGGGGACTAGCGGGGATCTAGCCAAAAACATTCAGTACTTC. The encoded protein is CASSKGTSGDLAKNIQYF.